This T cell receptor (beta chain) stems from a study of blood T cell repertoires in COVID-19. Per the authors' pipeline: Using reference gene primer amplification, nucleated cell counts were estimated. Libraries were prepared by immunoSEQ multiplex PCR; TCRdb keeps only in-frame clonotypes and omits some of them. Clone size and the V and J calls come from that table; the DNA yielded D and trimming. This repertoire shows 200,000 to 300,000 clones, 86% found once; its top ten account for approximately 9.4%. The germline CDR1 and CDR2 sequences are MNHEY and SVGAGI. This CDR3 contains 15 residues. The ends lost 6 bases at V and 6 bases at J; junction bases unmatched: 11.

The V gene is TRBV6-5, the J gene TRBJ1-5, with TRBD1 identical over 7 bases. Sequenced sample: peripheral blood. This TCR was recovered from a man aged 40-49 years who had recovered from COVID-19. For the CDR3, the DNA is TGTGCCAGCAGCCCGGACAGGATCACAGCTCAGCCCCAGCATTTT. Amino acids: CASSPDRITAQPQHF.